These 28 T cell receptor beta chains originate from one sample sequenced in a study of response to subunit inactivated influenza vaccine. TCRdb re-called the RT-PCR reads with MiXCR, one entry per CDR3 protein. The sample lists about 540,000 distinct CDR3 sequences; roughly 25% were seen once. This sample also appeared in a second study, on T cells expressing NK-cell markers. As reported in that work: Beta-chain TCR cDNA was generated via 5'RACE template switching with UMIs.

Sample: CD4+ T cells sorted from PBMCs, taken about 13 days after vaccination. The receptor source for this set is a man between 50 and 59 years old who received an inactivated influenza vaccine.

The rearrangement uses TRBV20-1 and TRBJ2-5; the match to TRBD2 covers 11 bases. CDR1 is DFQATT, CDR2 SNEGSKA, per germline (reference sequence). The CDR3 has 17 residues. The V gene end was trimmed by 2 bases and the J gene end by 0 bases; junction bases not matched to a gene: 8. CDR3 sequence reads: CSARRVAGGRYQETQYF. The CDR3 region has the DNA TGCAGTGCTAGAAGAGTAGCGGGGGGGCGGTACCAAGAGACCCAGTACTTC.

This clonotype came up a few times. The CDR3 DNA reads as TGCAGCGCCAAGACTAGCGGGATCACAGATACGCAGTATTTT. Its protein is CSAKTSGITDTQYF. The chain combines TRBV29-1 with TRBJ2-3; TRBD2 matches at 11 bases. The length of the CDR3 is 14 residues. With 7 bases clipped from V and 2 bases from J, the junction kept 5 bases outside the gene matches. In germline, CDR1 is SQVTM, CDR2 ANQGSEA.

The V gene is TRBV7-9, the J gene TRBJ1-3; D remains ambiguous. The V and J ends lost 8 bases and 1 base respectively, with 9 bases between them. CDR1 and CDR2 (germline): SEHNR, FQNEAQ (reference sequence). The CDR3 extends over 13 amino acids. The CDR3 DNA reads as TGTGCCAGCCGACCAGAATCTGGAAACACCATATATTTT. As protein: CASRPESGNTIYF.

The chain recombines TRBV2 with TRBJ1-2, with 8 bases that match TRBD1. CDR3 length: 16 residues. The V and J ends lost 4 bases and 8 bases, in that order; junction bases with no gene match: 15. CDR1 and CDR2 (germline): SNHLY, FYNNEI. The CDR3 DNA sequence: TGTGCCAGCAGTGCCGGACAGGGCGACCTCGTAAAGGGCTACACCTTC. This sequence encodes CASSAGQGDLVKGYTF.

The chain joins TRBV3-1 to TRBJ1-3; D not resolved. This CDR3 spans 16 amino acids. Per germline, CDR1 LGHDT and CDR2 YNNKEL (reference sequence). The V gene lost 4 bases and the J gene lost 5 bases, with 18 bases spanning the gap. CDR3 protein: CASSPTGRTVRNTIYF. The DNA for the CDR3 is TGTGCCAGCAGCCCTACCGGCCGAACCGTTCGAAACACCATATATTTT.

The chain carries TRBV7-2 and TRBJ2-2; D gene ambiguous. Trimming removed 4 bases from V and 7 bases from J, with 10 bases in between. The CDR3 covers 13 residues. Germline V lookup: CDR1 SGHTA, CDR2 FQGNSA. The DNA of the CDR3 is TGTGCCAGCAGCTCCCCTCATGGCGGGGAGCTGTTTTTT. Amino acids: CASSSPHGGELFF.

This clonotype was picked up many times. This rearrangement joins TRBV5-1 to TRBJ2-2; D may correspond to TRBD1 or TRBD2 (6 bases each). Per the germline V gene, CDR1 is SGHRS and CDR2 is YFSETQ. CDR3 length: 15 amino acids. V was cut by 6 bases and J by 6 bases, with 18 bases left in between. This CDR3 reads CASMSQGGSAGELFF. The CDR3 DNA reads TGCGCCAGCATGAGCCAAGGGGGGTCGGCCGGGGAGCTGTTTTTT. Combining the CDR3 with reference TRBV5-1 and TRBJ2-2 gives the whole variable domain KAGVTQTPRYLIKTRGQQVTLSCSPISGHRSVSWYQQTPGQGLQFLFEYFSETQRNKGNFPGRFSGRQFSNSRSEMNVSTLELGDSALYLCASMSQGGSAGELFFGEGSRLTVL.

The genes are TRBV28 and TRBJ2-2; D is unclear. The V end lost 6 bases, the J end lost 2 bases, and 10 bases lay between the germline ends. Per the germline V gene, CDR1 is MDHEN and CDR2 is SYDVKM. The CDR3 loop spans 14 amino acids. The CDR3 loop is CASSPGFNTGELFF. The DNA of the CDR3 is TGTGCCAGCAGCCCGGGTTTCAACACCGGGGAGCTGTTTTTT.

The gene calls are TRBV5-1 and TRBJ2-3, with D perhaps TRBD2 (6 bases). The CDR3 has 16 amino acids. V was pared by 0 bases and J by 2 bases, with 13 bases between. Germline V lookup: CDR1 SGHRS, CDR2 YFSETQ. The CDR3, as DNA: TGCGCCAGCAGCTTGGAATTAGCGGAATACACAGATACGCAGTATTTT. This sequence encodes CASSLELAEYTDTQYF.

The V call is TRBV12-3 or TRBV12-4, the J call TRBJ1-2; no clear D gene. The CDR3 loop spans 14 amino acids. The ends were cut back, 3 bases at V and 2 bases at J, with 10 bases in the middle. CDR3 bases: TGTGCCAGCAGTTTTCGAGGGCCCAACTATGGCTACACCTTC. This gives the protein CASSFRGPNYGYTF.

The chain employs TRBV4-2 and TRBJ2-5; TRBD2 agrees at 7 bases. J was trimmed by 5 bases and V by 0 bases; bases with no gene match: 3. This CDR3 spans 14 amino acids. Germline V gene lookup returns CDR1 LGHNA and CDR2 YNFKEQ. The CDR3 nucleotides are TGTGCCAGCAGCCAAGAGGCGGGAGTGGAGACCCAGTACTTC. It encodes CASSQEAGVETQYF.

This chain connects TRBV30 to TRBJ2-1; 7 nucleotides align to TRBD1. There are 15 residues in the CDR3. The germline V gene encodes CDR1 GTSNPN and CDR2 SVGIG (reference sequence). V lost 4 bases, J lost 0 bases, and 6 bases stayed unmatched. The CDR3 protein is CAWNRGSGSYNEQFF. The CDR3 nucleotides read TGTGCCTGGAACAGGGGCAGCGGCTCCTACAATGAGCAGTTCTTC.

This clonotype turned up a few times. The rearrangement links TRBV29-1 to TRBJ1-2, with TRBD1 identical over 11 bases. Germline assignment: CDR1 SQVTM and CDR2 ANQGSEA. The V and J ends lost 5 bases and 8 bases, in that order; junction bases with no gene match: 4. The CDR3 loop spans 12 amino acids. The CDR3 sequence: CSVLDRGLGYTF. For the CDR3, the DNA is TGCAGCGTTTTGGACAGGGGGCTCGGCTACACCTTC.

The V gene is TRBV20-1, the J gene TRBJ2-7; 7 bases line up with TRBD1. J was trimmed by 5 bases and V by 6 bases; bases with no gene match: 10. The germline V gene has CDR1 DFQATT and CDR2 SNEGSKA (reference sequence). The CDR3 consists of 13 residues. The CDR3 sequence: CSAPRTGRHEQYF. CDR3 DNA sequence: TGCAGTGCCCCTCGGACAGGCCGGCACGAGCAGTACTTC.

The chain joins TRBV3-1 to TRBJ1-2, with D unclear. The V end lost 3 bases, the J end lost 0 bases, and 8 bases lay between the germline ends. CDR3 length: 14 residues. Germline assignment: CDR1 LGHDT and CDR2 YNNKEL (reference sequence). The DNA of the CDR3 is TGTGCCAGCAGCCAGCGGTCGGCTAACTATGGCTACACCTTC. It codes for CASSQRSANYGYTF.

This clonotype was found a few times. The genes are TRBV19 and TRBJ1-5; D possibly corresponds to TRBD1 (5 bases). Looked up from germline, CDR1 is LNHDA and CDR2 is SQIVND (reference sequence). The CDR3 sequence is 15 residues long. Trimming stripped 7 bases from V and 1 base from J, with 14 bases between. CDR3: CASMHPGGSNQPQHF. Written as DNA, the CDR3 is TGTGCCAGTATGCACCCCGGGGGAAGCAATCAGCCCCAGCATTTT.

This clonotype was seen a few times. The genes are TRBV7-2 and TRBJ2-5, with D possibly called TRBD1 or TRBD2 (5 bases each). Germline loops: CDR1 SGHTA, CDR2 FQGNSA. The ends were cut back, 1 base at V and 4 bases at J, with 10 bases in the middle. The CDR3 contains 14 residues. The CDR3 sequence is CASSLELRGETQYF. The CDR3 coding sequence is TGTGCCAGCAGCTTAGAACTGAGGGGAGAGACCCAGTACTTC.

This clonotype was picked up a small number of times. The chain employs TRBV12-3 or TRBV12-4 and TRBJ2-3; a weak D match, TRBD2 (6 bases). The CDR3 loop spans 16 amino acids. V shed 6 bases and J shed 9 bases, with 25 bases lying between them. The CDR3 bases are TGTGCCAGCAGCTGGGCGGGCGGGACCGGAGGGCGGACGCAGTATTTT. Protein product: CASSWAGGTGGRTQYF.

In DNA form, the CDR3 reads TGTGCCAGCTCACCACCGAGGGCCGGGGACAAAAACATTCAGTACTTC. It codes for CASSPPRAGDKNIQYF. V and J are TRBV18 and TRBJ2-4; tentatively, D is TRBD2 (5 bases). The V end was cut by 0 bases, the J end by 3 bases, with 12 bases between. The CDR3 totals 16 residues. CDR1 is KGHSH, CDR2 LQKENI, per germline.

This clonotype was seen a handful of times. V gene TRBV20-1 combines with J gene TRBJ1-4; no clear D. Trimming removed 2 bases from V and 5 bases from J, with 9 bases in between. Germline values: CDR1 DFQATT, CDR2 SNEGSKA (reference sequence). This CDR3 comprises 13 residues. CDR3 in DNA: TGCAGTGCTAGACTGGGCACGAATGAAAAACTGTTTTTT. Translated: CSARLGTNEKLFF.

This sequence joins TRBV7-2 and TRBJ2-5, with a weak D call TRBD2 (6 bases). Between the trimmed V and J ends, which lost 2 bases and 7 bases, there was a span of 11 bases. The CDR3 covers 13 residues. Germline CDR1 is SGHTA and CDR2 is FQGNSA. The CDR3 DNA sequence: TGTGCCAGCAGCTTACAAGGGAGGTGGACCCAGTACTTC. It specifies CASSLQGRWTQYF. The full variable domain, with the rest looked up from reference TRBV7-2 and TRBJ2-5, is GAGVSQSPSNKVTEKGKDVELRCDPISGHTALYWYRQSLGQGLEFLIYFQGNSAPDKSGLPSDRFSAERTGGSVSTLTIQRTQQEDSAVYLCASSLQGRWTQYFGPGTRLLVL.

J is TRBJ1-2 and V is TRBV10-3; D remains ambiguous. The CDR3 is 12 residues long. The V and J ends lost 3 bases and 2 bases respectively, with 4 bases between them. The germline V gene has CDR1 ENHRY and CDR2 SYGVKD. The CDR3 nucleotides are TGTGCCATCAGTGAAGACAACTATGGCTACACCTTC. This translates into CAISEDNYGYTF.

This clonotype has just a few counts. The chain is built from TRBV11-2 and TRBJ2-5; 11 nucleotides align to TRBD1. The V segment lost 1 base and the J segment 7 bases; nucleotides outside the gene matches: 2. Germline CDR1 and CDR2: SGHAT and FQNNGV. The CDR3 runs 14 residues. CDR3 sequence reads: CASSLGGTGGTQYF. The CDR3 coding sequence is TGTGCCAGCAGCTTAGGAGGGACAGGGGGGACCCAGTACTTC.

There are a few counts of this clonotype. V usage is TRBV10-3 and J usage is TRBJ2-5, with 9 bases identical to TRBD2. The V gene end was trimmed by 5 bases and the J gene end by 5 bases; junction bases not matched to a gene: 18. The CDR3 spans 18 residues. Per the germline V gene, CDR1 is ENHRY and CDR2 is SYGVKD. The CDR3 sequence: CAISQTFGLAGVEETQYF. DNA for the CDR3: TGTGCCATCAGTCAAACCTTCGGATTAGCGGGAGTTGAGGAGACCCAGTACTTC.

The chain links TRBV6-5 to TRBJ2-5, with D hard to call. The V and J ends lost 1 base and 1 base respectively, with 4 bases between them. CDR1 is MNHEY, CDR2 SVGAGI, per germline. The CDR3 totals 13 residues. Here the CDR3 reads CASSYYIQETQYF. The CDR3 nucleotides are TGTGCCAGCAGTTACTACATCCAAGAGACCCAGTACTTC.

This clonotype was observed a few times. The CDR3 DNA follows: TGTGCCAGCAGTATCGGGAGTTTGGCTGAAGCTTTCTTT. It codes for CASSIGSLAEAFF. The chain recombines TRBV12-3 or TRBV12-4 with TRBJ1-1; D is ambiguous. The CDR3 length is 13 residues. Trimming stripped 5 bases from V and 6 bases from J, with 13 bases between.

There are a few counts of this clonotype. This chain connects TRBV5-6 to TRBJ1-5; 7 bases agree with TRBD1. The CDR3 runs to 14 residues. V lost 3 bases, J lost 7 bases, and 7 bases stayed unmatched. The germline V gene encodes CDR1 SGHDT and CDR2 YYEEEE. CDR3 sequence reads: CASSSDRAGQPQHF. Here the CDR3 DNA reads TGTGCCAGCAGCTCAGACAGGGCCGGCCAGCCCCAGCATTTT. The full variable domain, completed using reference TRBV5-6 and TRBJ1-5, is DAGVTQSPTHLIKTRGQQVTLRCSPKSGHDTVSWYQQALGQGPQFIFQYYEEEERQRGNFPDRFSGHQFPNYSSELNVNALLLGDSALYLCASSSDRAGQPQHFGDGTRLSIL.

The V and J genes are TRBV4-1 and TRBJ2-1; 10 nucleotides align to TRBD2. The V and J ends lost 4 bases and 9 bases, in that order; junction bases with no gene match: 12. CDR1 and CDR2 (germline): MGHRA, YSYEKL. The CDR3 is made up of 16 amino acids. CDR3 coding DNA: TGCGCCAGCAGCCCTGCTATACTAGCGGGGATCGGTGAGCAGTTCTTC. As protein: CASSPAILAGIGEQFF.